This T cell receptor (beta chain) was identified during a study of molecular identifiers for immune sequencing clone quantification. This clonotype appeared a few times. The CDR3 covers 14 residues. Trimming took off 8 bases at V and 4 bases at J, with 17 bases between the two ends. CDR1 is SEHNR, CDR2 FQNEAQ, per germline (reference sequence). TCRdb re-derived calls from the PCR reads in MiXCR, one entry per CDR3 protein. Altogether around 460,000 distinct CDR3 sequences are present, roughly 26% being singletons, with the ten largest covering under 0.8%. Material: naive CD8+ T cells from blood, with Jurkat cell RNA spiked in. The subset denotes: FACS-sorted CD8+CD4-CCR7+CD45RA+ naive T cells. This TCR came from a human donor in good health. Some libraries in this study had Jurkat cell RNA spiked in. J is TRBJ2-5 and V is TRBV7-9, with D unclear. The CDR3: CASAFPLTRETQYF. The CDR3 DNA sequence: TGTGCCAGCGCCTTCCCCTTAACGAGAGAGACCCAGTACTTC.